Following are 15 T cell receptor beta chains from one sample sequenced in a study of T cells in tumors after PD-1 blockade. Profiling relied on immunoSEQ multiplex PCR, and the TCRdb table lists in-frame clones only, not all of them. The sample has several thousand clones, 50% to 65% seen once; the top ten hold more than 3.5%. The specimen comprised tumor tissue, sampled after anti-PD-1 treatment. The receptors were sampled from a human donor with basal cell carcinoma.

The chain recombines TRBV5-8 with TRBJ1-4, with a weak D call TRBD1 (6 bases). V dropped 3 bases and J dropped 5 bases, with 20 bases sitting between them. The CDR3 is 17 residues long. Germline V CDR1 and CDR2: SGHTS, YDEGEE. The CDR3 spells CASSYGGWGRRNEKLFF. In nucleotides, the CDR3 is TGTGCCAGCAGCTACGGAGGTTGGGGGCGCCGAAATGAAAAACTGTTTTTT.

This chain uses TRBV18 with TRBJ2-7; possible D gene TRBD1, 6 bases. The length of the CDR3 is 16 residues. Germline-derived CDR1 and CDR2 are KGHSH and LQKENI. Trimming took off 2 bases at V and 6 bases at J, with 20 bases between the two ends. The CDR3 loop is CASSPKKDSQDAEQYF. The CDR3 DNA reads as TGTGCCAGCTCACCAAAGAAGGACAGCCAGGACGCCGAGCAGTACTTC.

The chain is built from TRBV5-1 and TRBJ1-2; tentative D call: TRBD1 (5 bases). The length of the CDR3 is 15 residues. V was clipped by 0 bases and J by 0 bases, with 9 bases between them. Germline CDR1 is SGHRS and CDR2 is YFSETQ. The CDR3 nucleotides read TGCGCCAGCAGCTTGGAGCGGGGGGCTAACTATGGCTACACCTTC. Residues: CASSLERGANYGYTF.

This clone has just a few counts. The gene calls are TRBV12-3 or TRBV12-4 and TRBJ1-2; D call uncertain. The CDR3 sequence is 13 residues long. The V gene lost 2 bases and the J gene lost 6 bases, with 10 bases spanning the gap. The CDR3 loop is CASSLRPGDGYTF. As DNA, the CDR3 is TGTGCCAGCAGTTTACGCCCCGGGGATGGCTACACCTTC.

The rearrangement links TRBV9 to TRBJ1-2, with a tentative D call TRBD1 (6 bases). The CDR3 is 15 residues long. CDR1 and CDR2 from the germline V gene are SGDLS and YYNGEE. V was cut by 3 bases and J by 4 bases, with 16 bases left in between. The CDR3 loop is CASSALGQNSYGYTF. The CDR3 bases are TGTGCCAGCAGCGCTCTTGGACAGAACAGCTATGGCTACACCTTC.

This clone was counted a single time. The chain has TRBV6-5 and TRBJ1-2, with D unclear. CDR3 length equals 15 residues. The ends were cut back, 5 bases at V and 2 bases at J, with 15 bases in the middle. The V gene's germline CDR1 is MNHEY and CDR2 SVGAGI. The CDR3 DNA reads TGTGCCAGCAGTCCCCGTGGCAGCCTGAACTATGGCTACACCTTC. The encoded protein is CASSPRGSLNYGYTF.

The V gene is TRBV14, the J gene TRBJ2-2; D is uncertain. Germline assignment: CDR1 SGHDN and CDR2 FVKESK. The germline V and J ends were trimmed by 4 bases and 4 bases, with 19 bases remaining between them. This CDR3 contains 17 residues. The CDR3 region is CASSLYSIGAGTGELFF. The CDR3 region has the DNA TGTGCCAGCAGCCTTTACTCGATCGGAGCAGGCACCGGGGAGCTGTTTTTT.

The rearrangement joins TRBV7-9 to TRBJ2-7; no firm D call. V lost 8 bases to trimming and J lost 0 bases, with 14 bases between them. The CDR3 is made up of 14 amino acids. Germline V gene lookup returns CDR1 SEHNR and CDR2 FQNEAQ (reference sequence). CDR3: CASEGSGFSYEQYF. The CDR3 DNA reads TGTGCCAGCGAAGGGTCAGGCTTCTCCTACGAGCAGTACTTC.

Only one count was recorded for this clone. J is TRBJ1-4 and V is TRBV5-1, with TRBD1 matching over 10 bases. There are 17 residues in the CDR3. Germline assignment: CDR1 SGHRS and CDR2 YFSETQ. J lost 7 bases, V lost 6 bases, and 15 bases had no gene match. The CDR3 bases are TGCGCCAGCACCCCCTTCGGGACAGGGGCCCCTAGTGAAAAACTGTTTTTT. It specifies CASTPFGTGAPSEKLFF.

This chain joins TRBV5-6 and TRBJ1-4, with D maybe TRBD1 (5 bases). This CDR3 spans 15 amino acids. Trimming pared 4 bases from V and 7 bases from J, leaving 17 bases between. Looked up from germline, CDR1 is SGHDT and CDR2 is YYEEEE. The CDR3 nucleotides read TGTGCCAGCAGCCCCGGAGGGTTGAGGGGTGAAAAACTGTTTTTT. Encoded protein: CASSPGGLRGEKLFF.

This clone was counted between two and nine times. The chain joins TRBV6-5 to TRBJ1-2, with 8 bases that match TRBD1. The CDR3 runs to 15 residues. Germline V gene lookup returns CDR1 MNHEY and CDR2 SVGAGI. Losses at the gene ends were 7 bases for V and 1 base for J; bases not matched to a gene: 8. In DNA form, the CDR3 reads TGTGCCAGCACCCCTAGAACAGGGGGTAACTATGGCTACACCTTC. Translating gives CASTPRTGGNYGYTF.

This clone appeared once. The rearrangement joins TRBV7-2 to TRBJ1-2, with D perhaps matching TRBD1 (6 bases). Trimming left V 4 bases short and J 6 bases short, with 18 bases between. The CDR3 spans 15 residues. Germline values: CDR1 SGHTA, CDR2 FQGNSA. DNA of the CDR3: TGTGCCAGCAGCTCTTCGACACAGGGACCCAATGGCTACACCTTC. Its protein is CASSSSTQGPNGYTF.

This sequence joins TRBV27 and TRBJ2-6; possibly TRBD2 for D (6 bases). Germline lookup yields CDR1 MNHEY and CDR2 SMNVEV (reference sequence). This CDR3 comprises 16 residues. Trimming cost V 5 bases and J 1 base, with 12 bases left between them. The DNA for the CDR3 is TGTGCCAGCAGTCCCTGGAGGGGATCTGGGGCCAACGTCCTGACTTTC. Encoded protein: CASSPWRGSGANVLTF.

This chain connects TRBV30 to TRBJ1-4; D is undetermined. The CDR3 runs 17 residues. Germline-derived CDR1 and CDR2 are GTSNPN and SVGIG (reference sequence). The germline V and J ends were trimmed by 0 bases and 0 bases, with 14 bases remaining between them. CDR3 loop: CAWSVVGSFATNEKLFF. As DNA, the CDR3 is TGTGCCTGGAGTGTAGTAGGCAGCTTTGCAACTAATGAAAAACTGTTTTTT.

The chain employs TRBV19 and TRBJ1-2; 7 nucleotides agree with TRBD1. V was pared by 4 bases and J by 4 bases, with 9 bases of the junction left unmatched. CDR3 size: 15 residues. CDR1 LNHDA and CDR2 SQIVND come from the germline V gene (reference sequence). This CDR3 is CASSNTGVSVYGYTF. The CDR3, as DNA: TGTGCCAGTAGTAACACAGGGGTGTCGGTCTATGGCTACACCTTC. Using reference TRBV19 and TRBJ1-2 for the parts outside the CDR3, the full variable domain is DGGITQSPKYLFRKEGQNVTLSCEQNLNHDAMYWYRQDPGQGLRLIYYSQIVNDFQKGDIAEGYSVSREKKESFPLTVTSAQKNPTAFYLCASSNTGVSVYGYTFGSGTRLTVV.